Below, 20 T cell receptor beta chains from the same sample are listed, as sequenced in a study of blood T cell repertoires in COVID-19. Sequencing was performed with immunoSEQ multiplex PCR; in TCRdb, only in-frame clones are kept and a portion is missing. The table shows 300,000 to 350,000 clones, with 90% occurring only once. Sequencing was performed on PBMCs or T cells enriched from blood (not recorded which). Receptor source: a woman aged 30 to 39 who had been exposed to COVID-19.

This chain links TRBV3-1 (or the pseudogene TRBV3-2) with TRBJ1-1; D is unclear. V was clipped by 2 bases and J by 5 bases, with 9 bases between them. Germline values: CDR1 LGHDT, CDR2 YNNKEL (reference sequence). CDR3 length: 13 residues. The DNA for the CDR3 is TGTGCCAGCAGCCAAATTGGTCGGACTGAAGCTTTCTTT. Its translation: CASSQIGRTEAFF.

CDR3 in amino acids: CASSPANPLYEQYF. The CDR3 DNA is TGTGCCAGCTCACCAGCTAACCCACTCTACGAGCAGTACTTC. V gene TRBV18 combines with J gene TRBJ2-7; D unclear. The CDR3 has 14 residues. Germline V lookup: CDR1 KGHSH, CDR2 LQKENI. Trimming cost V 2 bases and J 3 bases, with 11 bases left between them.

This sequence joins TRBV13 and TRBJ2-1; the match to TRBD2 covers 13 bases. The germline CDR1 and CDR2 sequences are PRHDT and FYEKMQ (reference sequence). The CDR3 length is 17 residues. V lost 4 bases, J lost 7 bases, and 10 bases stayed unmatched. The CDR3: CASSSRTSGGFPNEQFF. CDR3 DNA: TGTGCCAGCAGCTCCAGGACTAGCGGGGGTTTCCCTAATGAGCAGTTCTTC.

This chain joins TRBV6-5 and TRBJ1-2, with 11 bases aligning to TRBD1. The V segment lost 4 bases and the J segment 14 bases; nucleotides outside the gene matches: 9. CDR3 length equals 13 residues. CDR1 MNHEY and CDR2 SVGAGI come from the germline V gene. Written as DNA, the CDR3 is TGTGCCAGCAGTTCTCCGGGACAGGGGGTGGAAACCTTC. This codes for CASSSPGQGVETF.

The chain couples TRBV12-1 to TRBJ2-2; the table's D call, TRBD1, was not checked against the DNA. TRBV12-1 is a known pseudogene. The CDR3 runs 16 residues. Here the CDR3 DNA reads TGTGCCAGCAGCTTTACCGGGACACCCGAACACCGGGAGCTGTTTTTT. Amino acids: CASSFTGTPEHRELFF.

The V call is TRBV4-2, the J call TRBJ2-2; tentatively, D is TRBD2 (6 bases). The CDR3 contains 16 residues. Germline-derived CDR1 and CDR2 are LGHNA and YNFKEQ. Deletions cut 6 bases from V and 2 bases from J, with 16 bases between. This CDR3 reads CASSRVGGVNTGELFF. In DNA, the CDR3 is TGTGCCAGCAGTCGGGTCGGCGGGGTTAACACCGGGGAGCTGTTTTTT.

This chain joins TRBV6-5 and TRBJ1-1; 7 nucleotides align to TRBD1. The CDR3 covers 13 residues. V lost 6 bases to trimming and J lost 1 base; unmatched junction nucleotides: 2. The V gene's germline CDR1 is MNHEY and CDR2 SVGAGI. CDR3 nucleotide sequence: TGTGCCAGCAGCGGGACAGAGAACACTGAAGCTTTCTTT. This translates into CASSGTENTEAFF.

The genes are TRBV9 and TRBJ2-2; 11 bases map to TRBD1. Per the germline V gene, CDR1 is SGDLS and CDR2 is YYNGEE. The V gene end was trimmed by 3 bases and the J gene end by 7 bases; junction bases not matched to a gene: 8. The CDR3 covers 16 residues. The CDR3 loop reads CASSAGTGGGIGELFF. CDR3 DNA sequence: TGTGCCAGCAGCGCCGGGACAGGGGGTGGAATCGGGGAGCTGTTTTTT.

Here the CDR3 DNA reads TGTGCCAGCAGTTTGAGTACTGGAAACACCATATATTTT. The encoded protein is CASSLSTGNTIYF. The V call is TRBV6-5, the J call TRBJ1-3; no clear D gene. CDR1 is MNHEY and CDR2 is SVGAGI in the germline V gene. The V end lost 4 bases, the J end lost 2 bases, and 6 bases lay between the germline ends. CDR3 length: 13 amino acids.

This chain links TRBV9 with TRBJ1-1; 7 nucleotides agree with TRBD1. Germline assignment: CDR1 SGDLS and CDR2 YYNGEE. V lost 4 bases to trimming and J lost 7 bases; unmatched junction nucleotides: 7. This CDR3 is 13 amino acids long. The CDR3 DNA sequence: TGTGCCAGCAGCCCTCAAAGGGACAGTGAAGCTTTCTTT. It translates to CASSPQRDSEAFF.

The rearrangement links TRBV5-1 to TRBJ1-2; no reliable D call. Trimming shortened V by 0 bases and J by 7 bases, and 10 bases separated the two germline ends. The CDR3 consists of 13 residues. Germline assignment: CDR1 SGHRS and CDR2 YFSETQ. The CDR3 loop reads CASSLESESGYTF. CDR3 in DNA: TGCGCCAGCAGCTTGGAGTCAGAAAGTGGCTACACCTTC. The whole variable domain, remainder taken from reference TRBV5-1 and TRBJ1-2, is KAGVTQTPRYLIKTRGQQVTLSCSPISGHRSVSWYQQTPGQGLQFLFEYFSETQRNKGNFPGRFSGRQFSNSRSEMNVSTLELGDSALYLCASSLESESGYTFGSGTRLTVV.

This chain uses TRBV4-2 with TRBJ2-7; TRBD1 matches 10 bases. The CDR3 runs 16 residues. Looked up from germline, CDR1 is LGHNA and CDR2 is YNFKEQ. After removal of 3 bases from V and 0 bases from J, the junction contained 5 bases not matched to a gene. Written as DNA, the CDR3 is TGTGCCAGCAGCCATGCCGGGACAGGGGTCTCCTACGAGCAGTACTTC. Its protein is CASSHAGTGVSYEQYF.

This chain connects TRBV5-4 to TRBJ2-7; 7 positions agree with TRBD1. V was pared by 2 bases and J by 3 bases, with 8 bases of the junction left unmatched. CDR1 and CDR2 from the germline V gene are SGHNT and YYREEE (reference sequence). This CDR3 contains 15 residues. In DNA form, the CDR3 reads TGTGCCAGCAGCTTATATCCCGACAGGGTCTACGAGCAGTACTTC. Translation gives CASSLYPDRVYEQYF.

The chain couples TRBV15 to TRBJ1-4, with TRBD1 matching over 8 bases. CDR3 length: 16 residues. V lost 0 bases to trimming and J lost 8 bases; unmatched junction nucleotides: 8. The germline CDR1 and CDR2 sequences are LNHNV and YYDKDF (reference sequence). The DNA for the CDR3 is TGTGCCACCAGCAGAGAAAAAGGACAGGGTTGGGAAAAACTGTTTTTT. This gives the protein CATSREKGQGWEKLFF.

V gene TRBV6-1 combines with J gene TRBJ2-3; D unresolved. The CDR3 is made up of 15 amino acids. Germline V CDR1 and CDR2: MNHNS, SASEGT. Trimming removed 2 bases from V and 1 base from J, with 10 bases in between. This CDR3 reads CASSEYDIRTDTQYF. CDR3 DNA: TGTGCCAGCAGTGAATACGACATTCGCACAGATACGCAGTATTTT.

The V call is TRBV7-3, the J call TRBJ2-3; 7 bases match TRBD2. Germline lookup yields CDR1 SGHTA and CDR2 FQGTGA. CDR3 length: 13 amino acids. The junction had 2 bases not matched to a gene; V was cut back by 2 bases and J by 6 bases. The CDR3 DNA reads as TGTGCCAGCAGCTTAGTCGGGGGGGATACGCAGTATTTT. Translation gives CASSLVGGDTQYF.

The rearrangement links TRBV7-2 to TRBJ2-4; tentatively, D is TRBD1 (5 bases). CDR3 length: 12 residues. The V and J ends lost 8 bases and 8 bases respectively, with 13 bases between them. Per germline, CDR1 SGHTA and CDR2 FQGNSA. CDR3 residues: CASQGRSDIQYF. The CDR3 DNA reads TGTGCCAGCCAGGGCAGGAGTGACATTCAGTACTTC.

V and J are TRBV6-9 and TRBJ2-3, with D possibly TRBD1 on 6 matching bases. The V end was cut by 3 bases, the J end by 0 bases, with 10 bases between. Germline V gene sequence: CDR1 MNHGY, CDR2 SVAAGI. The CDR3 extends over 15 amino acids. CDR3 in amino acids: CASSYIGGSTDTQYF. The DNA of the CDR3 is TGTGCCAGCAGTTACATAGGGGGTAGCACAGATACGCAGTATTTT.

The V and J genes are TRBV19 and TRBJ1-5, with D perhaps TRBD1 (5 bases). V gave up 8 bases and J gave up 6 bases, with 11 bases separating them. Germline assignment: CDR1 LNHDA and CDR2 SQIVND (reference sequence). The CDR3 has 12 amino acids. The CDR3 nucleotides read TGTGCCAGTGACAGTGTAGGTCAGCCCCAGCATTTT. Translating gives CASDSVGQPQHF.

The table lists this clone with a few counts. The V gene is TRBV12-3 or TRBV12-4, the J gene TRBJ1-5; TRBD1 might be the D (6 bases). The CDR3 length is 13 residues. V was pared by 7 bases and J by 5 bases, with 12 bases between. The CDR3 bases are TGTGCCAGCAATGTGGACAGCGATCAGCCCCAGCATTTT. Translating gives CASNVDSDQPQHF.